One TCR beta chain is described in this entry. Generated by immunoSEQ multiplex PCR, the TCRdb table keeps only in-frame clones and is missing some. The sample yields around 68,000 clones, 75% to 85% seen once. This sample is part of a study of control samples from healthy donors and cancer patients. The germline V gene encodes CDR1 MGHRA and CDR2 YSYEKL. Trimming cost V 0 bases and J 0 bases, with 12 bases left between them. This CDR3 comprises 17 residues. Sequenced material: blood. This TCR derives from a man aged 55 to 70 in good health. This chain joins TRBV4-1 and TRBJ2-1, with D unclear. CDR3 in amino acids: CASSQEIQRNSYNEQFF. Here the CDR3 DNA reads TGCGCCAGCAGCCAAGAGATCCAGCGCAACTCCTACAATGAGCAGTTCTTC.